The sequence of this T cell receptor (beta chain) was determined in a study of cytomegalovirus exposure and HLA in healthy donors. Overall study context: A subsequent analysis stated that the 100 to 150 validation repertoires were run on the same platform as the roughly 670 first-cohort repertoires.

Study results and limitations: The tendency of first-cohort TCR clusters to co-occur in the 100 to 150 validation repertoires was identified by a subsequent analysis.

V was trimmed by 2 bases and J by 0 bases, leaving 13 bases between them. The CDR3 has 16 residues. Germline lookup yields CDR1 ENHRY and CDR2 SYGVKD. With respect to this clone: Its antigen is not known.

The table came from immunoSEQ multiplex PCR; TCRdb's copy has only in-frame clones and leaves some out. The sample includes roughly 120,000 clones, roughly 88% of them seen just once. This sequence joins TRBV10-3 and TRBJ1-1; D possibly corresponds to TRBD1 (6 bases). Input material: PBMCs. The sequence was collected from a man between 18 and 35 years old in good health and CMV-seronegative. The CDR3 here is CAISETIRGMNTEAFF. The CDR3 coding sequence is TGTGCCATCAGTGAGACCATCAGGGGCATGAACACTGAAGCTTTCTTT.